These 31 T cell receptor beta chains originate from one sample sequenced in a study of neoadjuvant nivolumab and ipilimumab in lung cancer. Generated by immunoSEQ multiplex PCR, the TCRdb table keeps only in-frame clones and is missing some. This sample has tens of thousands of clones, with roughly 84% found just once. The specimen comprised peripheral blood, sampled before neoadjuvant nivolumab, alone or with ipilimumab. These receptors originate from an adult with non-small cell lung cancer.

This clone has just one count. This chain connects TRBV5-4 to TRBJ2-5; D may be TRBD2 (5 bases). V lost 9 bases, J lost 1 base, and 13 bases lay in between. Per germline, CDR1 SGHNT and CDR2 YYREEE (reference sequence). CDR3 size: 13 residues. The chain's CDR3 is CATGRAGQETQYF. CDR3 nucleotides: TGTGCCACGGGAAGGGCCGGCCAAGAGACCCAGTACTTC. The complete variable domain, with remaining parts taken from reference TRBV5-4 and TRBJ2-5, reads ETGVTQSPTHLIKTRGQQVTLRCSSQSGHNTVSWYQQALGQGPQFIFQYYREEENGRGNFPPRFSGLQFPNYSSELNVNALELDDSALYLCATGRAGQETQYFGPGTRLLVL.

The rearrangement links TRBV30 to TRBJ2-7, with D possibly matching TRBD2 (5 bases). V gave up 8 bases and J gave up 0 bases, with 14 bases separating them. The CDR3 covers 13 residues. CDR1 and CDR2 from the germline V gene are GTSNPN and SVGIG (reference sequence). For the CDR3, the DNA is TGTGCCCAGACGGACGGGGTCTCCTACGAGCAGTACTTC. Its translation: CAQTDGVSYEQYF.

This clone was picked up a small number of times. The chain employs TRBV30 and TRBJ1-2; no firm D call. The CDR3 spans 15 residues. The V end lost 8 bases, the J end lost 2 bases, and 21 bases lay between the germline ends. The germline CDR1 and CDR2 sequences are GTSNPN and SVGIG (reference sequence). DNA of the CDR3: TGTGCCGGGATTTCTGCGGGCTTGAGCAACTATGGCTACACCTTC. Amino acid sequence: CAGISAGLSNYGYTF.

The chain combines TRBV7-9 with TRBJ1-1; 7 bases align to TRBD1. CDR3 size: 14 residues. V shed 5 bases, J shed 6 bases, and the junction held 9 bases outside the gene matches. Germline assignment: CDR1 SEHNR and CDR2 FQNEAQ (reference sequence). The CDR3 loop reads CASSEYTGASEAFF. The DNA for the CDR3 is TGTGCCAGCAGCGAATATACAGGGGCCTCTGAAGCTTTCTTT.

The rearrangement joins TRBV5-1 to TRBJ2-5, with TRBD2 matching over 7 bases. Trimming took 5 bases from V and 4 from J; bases not matched to a gene: 5. This CDR3 comprises 13 residues. Per germline, CDR1 SGHRS and CDR2 YFSETQ. DNA of the CDR3: TGCGCCAGCAGTGGGACTATGACAGAGACCCAGTACTTC. It translates to CASSGTMTETQYF.

This chain connects TRBV6-6 to TRBJ2-5; 8 bases align to TRBD1. Germline V gene lookup returns CDR1 MNHNY and CDR2 SVGAGI (reference sequence). The J segment lost 6 bases and the V segment lost 6 bases, leaving 9 bases of the junction unmatched. This CDR3 has 14 amino acids. CDR3 amino acids: CASRPGTGGQTQYF. CDR3 coding DNA: TGTGCCAGCAGACCCGGGACAGGCGGCCAGACCCAGTACTTC.

The V gene is TRBV7-2, the J gene TRBJ1-5; tentative D call: TRBD1 (5 bases). V gave up 2 bases and J gave up 6 bases, with 11 bases separating them. CDR1 and CDR2 from the germline V gene are SGHTA and FQGNSA. This CDR3 is 14 amino acids long. The chain's CDR3 is CASSLSRGGQPQHF. The CDR3 coding sequence is TGTGCCAGCAGCTTATCCCGCGGGGGTCAGCCCCAGCATTTT.

This clone occurred a few times. CDR3 DNA: TGTGCCAGCAGCCCCCTTCAGTCTGGGGCCAACGTCCTGACTTTC. Translated: CASSPLQSGANVLTF. The chain combines TRBV5-5 with TRBJ2-6; D remains unclear. CDR1 SGHKS and CDR2 YYEKEE come from the germline V gene (reference sequence). The length of the CDR3 is 15 residues. Trimming took off 4 bases at V and 1 base at J, with 9 bases between the two ends.

The V gene is TRBV5-6, the J gene TRBJ2-3, with TRBD2 matching over 10 bases. The length of the CDR3 is 16 residues. Germline CDR1 is SGHDT and CDR2 is YYEEEE. The trim removed 2 bases at V and 1 base at J, leaving 4 bases unmatched. Here the CDR3 reads CASSFLAGDGTDTQYF. The CDR3 DNA is TGTGCCAGCAGCTTCCTAGCGGGAGATGGCACAGATACGCAGTATTTT.

J is TRBJ2-5 and V is TRBV6-6, with a possible D match to TRBD2 (5 bases). Germline V gives CDR1 MNHNY, CDR2 SVGAGI (reference sequence). CDR3 size: 11 residues. Deletions cut 2 bases from V and 10 bases from J, with 8 bases between. DNA for the CDR3: TGTGCCAGCAGTTACGTCGGGGACCAGTACTTC. Translation gives CASSYVGDQYF.

There are a few counts of this clone. CDR3: CASSGVSGNTEAFF. The CDR3 DNA reads as TGTGCCAGCAGTGGGGTGTCGGGGAACACTGAAGCTTTCTTT. V and J are TRBV2 and TRBJ1-1, with no clear D. Between the trimmed V and J ends, which lost 4 bases and 1 base, there was a span of 10 bases. The CDR3 has 14 amino acids. Germline V CDR1 and CDR2: SNHLY, FYNNEI.

The chain carries TRBV5-5 and TRBJ1-2, with 10 bases that match TRBD1. The germline CDR1 and CDR2 sequences are SGHKS and YYEKEE (reference sequence). The CDR3 runs 15 residues. Trimming at V came to 2 bases and at J to 2 bases, leaving 3 bases not matched to a gene. For the CDR3, the DNA is TGTGCCAGCAGCTTAACGGGACAGGGGAACTATGGCTACACCTTC. Encoded protein: CASSLTGQGNYGYTF.

This clone was recorded only once. This chain links TRBV7-2 with TRBJ2-5; maybe TRBD2 (6 bases). The CDR3 loop spans 16 amino acids. CDR1 and CDR2 from the germline V gene are SGHTA and FQGNSA. V lost 4 bases, J lost 9 bases, and 24 bases lay in between. CDR3 nucleotides: TGTGCCAGCAGCTCTCTAACAAAGGACACCACGGGGGCCCAGTACTTC. Its translation is CASSSLTKDTTGAQYF.

This chain links TRBV5-1 with TRBJ1-1, with unresolved D. The CDR3 contains 14 residues. Trimming cost V 7 bases and J 3 bases, with 16 bases left between them. CDR1 is SGHRS, CDR2 YFSETQ, per germline. The DNA for the CDR3 is TGCGCCAGCTCAGTACGGACGGAGGACACTGAAGCTTTCTTT. Protein sequence: CASSVRTEDTEAFF.

The chain recombines TRBV7-2 with TRBJ2-7; D perhaps matches TRBD2 (6 bases). There are 14 residues in the CDR3. V was trimmed by 5 bases and J by 2 bases, leaving 13 bases between them. Per the germline V gene, CDR1 is SGHTA and CDR2 is FQGNSA. The CDR3 sequence: CASSPGVDAYEQYF. The CDR3 DNA reads TGTGCCAGCAGCCCGGGGGTCGACGCCTACGAGCAGTACTTC.

The J gene is TRBJ2-1, the V gene TRBV5-1; 8 bases agree with TRBD2. The germline CDR1 and CDR2 sequences are SGHRS and YFSETQ. Germline trimming cut 7 bases from V and 0 bases from J; bases unmatched to any gene: 6. The CDR3 runs to 15 residues. CDR3 sequence: CASQRAGGSYNEQFF. The CDR3 region has the DNA TGCGCCAGCCAGCGGGCGGGGGGCTCCTACAATGAGCAGTTCTTC.

The chain joins TRBV10-2 to TRBJ1-2; D may be TRBD1 (6 bases). Germline V CDR1 and CDR2: WSHSY, SAAADI. The CDR3 is 12 amino acids. V lost 10 bases and J 0 bases, leaving 9 bases between the germline ends. Here the CDR3 reads CATGESNYGYTF. The CDR3 nucleotides are TGCGCCACAGGGGAATCTAACTATGGCTACACCTTC.

This rearrangement joins TRBV7-2 to TRBJ2-7, with 9 bases aligning to TRBD1. Germline CDR1 is SGHTA and CDR2 is FQGNSA. V shed 6 bases and J 5 bases; nucleotides not matched to a gene: 8. The CDR3 totals 14 residues. The CDR3 DNA reads TGTGCCAGCAGTTCAAACAGGGGGCCCCACGAGCAGTACTTC. Protein product: CASSSNRGPHEQYF.

This chain links TRBV27 with TRBJ2-2, with D possibly TRBD1 on 6 matching bases. The length of the CDR3 is 15 residues. Germline V gene data show CDR1 as MNHEY and CDR2 as SMNVEV (reference sequence). V lost 1 base to trimming and J lost 4 bases, with 10 bases between them. CDR3 in DNA: TGTGCCAGCAGTTTATGGGGGCCGGGCACCGGGGAGCTGTTTTTT. This gives the protein CASSLWGPGTGELFF.

This clone has only a few counts. The chain uses TRBV6-5 and TRBJ1-1; D remains ambiguous. CDR3 length equals 11 residues. Trimming cost V 7 bases and J 5 bases, with 8 bases left between them. Germline CDR1 and CDR2: MNHEY and SVGAGI. The CDR3 nucleotides are TGTGCCAGCAAGAGGGAGACTGAAGCTTTCTTT. It codes for CASKRETEAFF.

The chain combines TRBV5-1 with TRBJ1-5; no clear D. The CDR3 extends over 16 amino acids. The germline V and J ends were trimmed by 4 bases and 1 base, with 15 bases remaining between them. Germline V gene lookup returns CDR1 SGHRS and CDR2 YFSETQ. CDR3 sequence reads: CASSPTGVYSNQPQHF. CDR3 DNA: TGCGCCAGCAGCCCAACCGGGGTATACAGCAATCAGCCCCAGCATTTT.

Details on this clone: At one end, the junction sequence differs from germline, possibly due to a read error. This chain uses TRBV7-7 with TRBJ2-5; either TRBD1 or TRBD2 may fit D (5 bases each). The CDR3 contains 15 residues. Germline values: CDR1 SSHAT, CDR2 FNYEAQ (reference sequence). The CDR3 nucleotides are TGTGCTAGCAGCTTAGAGAGGTCGGGGCGGGAGACCCAGTACTTC. It is translated as CASSLERSGRETQYF. The full variable domain, with the rest looked up from reference TRBV7-7 and TRBJ2-5, is GAGVSQSPRYKVTKRGQDVTLRCDPISSHATLYWYQQALGQGPEFLTYFNYEAQPDKSGLPSDRFSAERPEGSISTLTIQRTEQRDSAMYRCASSLERSGRETQYFGPGTRLLVL.

The chain joins TRBV5-5 to TRBJ2-7; D may be TRBD1 (6 bases). V was pared by 3 bases and J by 3 bases, with 7 bases between. Germline CDR1 is SGHKS and CDR2 is YYEKEE (reference sequence). The CDR3 has 12 residues. The CDR3 DNA reads as TGTGCCAGCAGCTCGGACAGCTACGAGCAGTACTTC. This encodes CASSSDSYEQYF.

The rearrangement uses TRBV6-6 and TRBJ2-1; D remains ambiguous. Between the trimmed V and J ends, which lost 5 bases and 9 bases, there was a span of 8 bases. The germline V gene has CDR1 MNHNY and CDR2 SVGAGI (reference sequence). The CDR3 is made up of 11 amino acids. Written as DNA, the CDR3 is TGTGCCAGCAGTGCGGAAGGTGAGCAGTTCTTC. Translation: CASSAEGEQFF.

CDR3 DNA sequence: TGTGCCACCAGCCGCTTTGACCAACTACTCTACAATGAGCAGTTCTTC. Its protein is CATSRFDQLLYNEQFF. This chain links TRBV15 with TRBJ2-1; D is undetermined. V was trimmed by 5 bases and J by 3 bases, leaving 17 bases between them. The CDR3 contains 16 residues. Germline CDR1 LNHNV, CDR2 YYDKDF (reference sequence).

J is TRBJ2-1 and V is TRBV11-3, with D possibly TRBD2 on 5 matching bases. The V gene's germline CDR1 is SGHNT and CDR2 YENEEA. V was pared by 5 bases and J by 6 bases, with 17 bases between. This CDR3 comprises 15 residues. The CDR3 loop reads CASSPSLGGLNEQFF. CDR3 nucleotide sequence: TGTGCCAGCAGCCCCTCCTTGGGTGGACTCAATGAGCAGTTCTTC.

The chain combines TRBV28 with TRBJ2-1; unclear D gene. Between the trimmed V and J ends, which lost 6 bases and 2 bases, there was a span of 17 bases. The CDR3 covers 16 residues. The V gene's germline CDR1 is MDHEN and CDR2 SYDVKM. The CDR3 DNA reads as TGTGCCAGCAGCCCCCGGGTTGGCCGGCCCTACAATGAGCAGTTCTTC. Translation gives CASSPRVGRPYNEQFF.

The rearrangement links TRBV14 to TRBJ1-4; 10 positions agree with TRBD1. CDR1 and CDR2 (germline): SGHDN, FVKESK. The CDR3 sequence is 14 residues long. V shed 4 bases, J shed 6 bases, and the junction held 2 bases outside the gene matches. This CDR3 reads CASSPGTGDEKLFF. In DNA form, the CDR3 reads TGTGCCAGCAGCCCCGGGACAGGGGATGAAAAACTGTTTTTT. Full variable domain (missing parts from reference TRBV14 and TRBJ1-4): EAGVTQFPSHSVIEKGQTVTLRCDPISGHDNLYWYRRVMGKEIKFLLHFVKESKQDESGMPNNRFLAERTGGTYSTLKVQPAELEDSGVYFCASSPGTGDEKLFFGSGTQLSVL.

This clone was found a few times. CDR3 amino acids: CASSYGANYGYTF. CDR3 nucleotide sequence: TGTGCCAGCAGTTATGGCGCTAACTATGGCTACACCTTC. This sequence joins TRBV6-6 and TRBJ1-2; D gene uncertain. Trimming removed 3 bases from V and 0 bases from J, with 5 bases in between. Germline V CDR1 and CDR2: MNHNY, SVGAGI (reference sequence). CDR3 length equals 13 residues.

The chain employs TRBV11-2 and TRBJ2-1, with D perhaps TRBD2 (6 bases). The CDR3 sequence is 14 residues long. The V end lost 5 bases, the J end lost 7 bases, and 15 bases lay between the germline ends. Germline loops: CDR1 SGHAT, CDR2 FQNNGV. CDR3 region: CASSGWGTLNEQFF. DNA of the CDR3: TGTGCCAGCAGCGGATGGGGGACTCTTAATGAGCAGTTCTTC. The variable domain in full, with the rest retrieved from reference TRBV11-2 and TRBJ2-1, is EAGVAQSPRYKIIEKRQSVAFWCNPISGHATLYWYQQILGQGPKLLIQFQNNGVVDDSQLPKDRFSAERLKGVDSTLKIQPAKLEDSAVYLCASSGWGTLNEQFFGPGTRLTVL.

The chain couples TRBV7-8 to TRBJ2-7; D not resolved. The CDR3 sequence is 14 residues long. Germline CDR1 and CDR2: SGHVS and FQNEAQ. V was shortened by 1 base and J by 2 bases, with 9 bases between the two germline ends. The CDR3 sequence: CASSLEGQTYEQYF. CDR3 coding DNA: TGTGCCAGCAGCTTAGAGGGCCAGACCTACGAGCAGTACTTC.